The T cell receptor beta chain under discussion was sequenced for a study of T cell responses to AZD1222 COVID-19 vaccine. Germline lookup yields CDR1 MNHEY and CDR2 SVGAGI. V lost 4 bases to trimming and J lost 4 bases; unmatched junction nucleotides: 4. CDR3 length: 14 amino acids. Measured with immunoSEQ multiplex PCR; TCRdb has only the in-frame clones, and not every one. The repertoire holds 150,000 to 200,000 clones, with just over 90% as singletons. This specimen was peripheral blood, taken on day 0 of AZD1222 vaccination. V usage is TRBV6-5 and J usage is TRBJ2-7, with 10 bases lining up with TRBD1. The receptor comes from an adult in good health. The CDR3 protein is CASSSGTGVYEQYF. The CDR3, as DNA: TGTGCCAGCAGTTCCGGGACAGGGGTTTACGAGCAGTACTTC.